Included here is one TCR beta chain sequence, with context. Genomic DNA provided the template from which TCR beta VDJ and CDR3 profiles were obtained. TCRdb re-analysed the reads in MiXCR, keeping a single row per CDR3 protein. The sample gives about 190,000 distinct CDR3 sequences, 40% to 55% of which show up once; over 7.5% is in the top ten. This CDR3 is 11 amino acids long. The germline V gene encodes CDR1 SSHAT and CDR2 FNYEAQ (reference sequence). This sample was included in a study of CD8+CD57+ T cells in acquired aplastic anemia. Patients sequenced had flow cytometry evidence of CD8+CD57+ cell expansion. Untreated patients provided the blood samples, with no therapy given before sampling.

Sequenced: sorted CD4+, CD8+, or CD8+CD57+ T cells (not recorded which) from PBMCs. The sequence derives from a human donor with aplastic anemia. This rearrangement joins TRBV7-7 to TRBJ2-2, with a weak D call TRBD2 (5 bases). CDR3 in DNA: TGTGCTTACCGCGAGGGCGGGGAGCTGTTTTTT. Protein sequence: CAYREGGELFF.